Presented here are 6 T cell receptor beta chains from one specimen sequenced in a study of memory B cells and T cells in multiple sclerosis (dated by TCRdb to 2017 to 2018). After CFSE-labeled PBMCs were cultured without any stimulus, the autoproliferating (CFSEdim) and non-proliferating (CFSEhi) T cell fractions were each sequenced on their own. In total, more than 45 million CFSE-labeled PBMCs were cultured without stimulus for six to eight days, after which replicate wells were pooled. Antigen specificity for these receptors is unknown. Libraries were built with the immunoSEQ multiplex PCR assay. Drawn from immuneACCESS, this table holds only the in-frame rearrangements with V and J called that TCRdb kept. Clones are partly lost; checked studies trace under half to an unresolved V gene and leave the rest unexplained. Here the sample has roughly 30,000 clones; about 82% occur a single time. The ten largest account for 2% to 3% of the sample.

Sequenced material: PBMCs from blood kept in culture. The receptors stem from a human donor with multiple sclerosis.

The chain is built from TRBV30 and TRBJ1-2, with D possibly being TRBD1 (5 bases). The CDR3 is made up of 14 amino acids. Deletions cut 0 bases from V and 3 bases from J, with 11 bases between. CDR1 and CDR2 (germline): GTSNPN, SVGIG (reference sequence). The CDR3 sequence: CAWSVLGAYYGYTF. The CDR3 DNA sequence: TGTGCCTGGAGTGTACTAGGGGCGTACTATGGCTACACCTTC.

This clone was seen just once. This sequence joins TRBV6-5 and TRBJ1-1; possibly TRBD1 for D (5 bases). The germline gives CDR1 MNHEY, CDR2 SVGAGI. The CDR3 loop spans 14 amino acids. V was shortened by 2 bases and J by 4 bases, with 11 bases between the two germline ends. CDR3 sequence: CASSYRVRGTEAFF. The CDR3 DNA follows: TGTGCCAGCAGTTACCGGGTAAGGGGCACTGAAGCTTTCTTT.

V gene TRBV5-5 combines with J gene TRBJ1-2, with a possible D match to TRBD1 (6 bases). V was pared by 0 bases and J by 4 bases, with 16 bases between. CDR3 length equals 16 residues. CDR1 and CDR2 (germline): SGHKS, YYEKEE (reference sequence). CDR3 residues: CASSLGGHSTTYGYTF. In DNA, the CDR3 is TGTGCCAGCAGCTTGGGGGGGCACTCAACCACCTATGGCTACACCTTC. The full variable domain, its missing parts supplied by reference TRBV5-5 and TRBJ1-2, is DAGVTQSPTHLIKTRGQQVTLRCSPISGHKSVSWYQQVLGQGPQFIFQYYEKEERGRGNFPDRFSARQFPNYSSELNVNALLLGDSALYLCASSLGGHSTTYGYTFGSGTRLTVV.

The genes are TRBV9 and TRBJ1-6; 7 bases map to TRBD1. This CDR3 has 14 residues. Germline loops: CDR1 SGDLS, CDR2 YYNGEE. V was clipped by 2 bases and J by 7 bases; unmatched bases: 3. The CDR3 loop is CASSVTGLNSPLHF. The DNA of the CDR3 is TGTGCCAGCAGCGTGACAGGGCTAAATTCACCCCTCCACTTT.

Here the CDR3 reads CASSLVPLASSGELFF. The CDR3 coding sequence is TGCGCCAGCAGCTTGGTCCCACTAGCGTCGTCCGGGGAGCTGTTTTTT. This chain uses TRBV5-1 with TRBJ2-2; 7 bases line up with TRBD2. This CDR3 is 16 amino acids long. The trim removed 0 bases at V and 6 bases at J, leaving 8 bases unmatched. CDR1 is SGHRS, CDR2 YFSETQ, per germline.

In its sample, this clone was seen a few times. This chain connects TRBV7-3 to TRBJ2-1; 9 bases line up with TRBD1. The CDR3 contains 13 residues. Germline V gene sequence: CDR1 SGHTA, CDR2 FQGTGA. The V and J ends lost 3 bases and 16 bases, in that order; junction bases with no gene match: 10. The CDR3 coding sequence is TGTGCCAGCAGCTTTCTTGGGGGGGACAGGGTTTTCTTC. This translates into CASSFLGGDRVFF.